These 8 T cell receptor beta chains were sequenced from one sample in a study of T cells in Graves' hyperthyroidism and ophthalmopathy. Researchers took RNA transcripts and amplified the TCR beta CDR3 regions from them. TCR CDR3 underwent first-round RT-PCR with the HTBI primer set. TCRdb reprocessed the multiplex PCR reads via MiXCR and lists one record per CDR3 protein. The table has roughly 750,000 distinct CDR3 sequences, less than 20% seen once. The sequenced sample was blood. The receptors shown here come from a man between 18 and 35 years old with Graves' hyperthyroidism.

The chain carries TRBV5-6 and TRBJ1-3; unclear D gene. Germline assignment: CDR1 SGHDT and CDR2 YYEEEE. This CDR3 region has 17 residues. The germline V and J ends were trimmed by 3 bases and 0 bases, with 16 bases remaining between them. The CDR3 DNA sequence: TGTGCCAGCAGCTCAGGAGCACCCTCTAGCTCTGGAAACACCATATATTTT. This translates into CASSSGAPSSSGNTIYF.

V is TRBV19 and J is TRBJ2-1; the D gene is possibly TRBD2 (6 bases). The CDR3 runs to 17 residues. Trimming stripped 5 bases from V and 0 bases from J, with 17 bases between. Germline V gives CDR1 LNHDA, CDR2 SQIVND (reference sequence). CDR3 amino acids: CASSYHEAGSSYNEQFF. The CDR3 DNA reads TGTGCCAGTAGTTATCATGAGGCGGGGAGCTCCTACAATGAGCAGTTCTTC.

The CDR3 DNA follows: TGTGCCAGCAGTCCCCTCGAGGCTACATTTGGGAATACGCAGTATTTT. Its protein product is CASSPLEATFGNTQYF. The rearrangement links TRBV28 to TRBJ2-3; D not resolved. V dropped 5 bases and J dropped 7 bases, with 22 bases sitting between them. This CDR3 is built from 16 residues. The germline CDR1 and CDR2 sequences are MDHEN and SYDVKM.

In its sample, this clonotype was seen a few times. This sequence joins TRBV7-9 and TRBJ2-1; TRBD2 might be the D (5 bases). Trimming removed 5 bases at V and 5 bases at J, with 13 bases between. The CDR3 contains 14 residues. Germline assignment: CDR1 SEHNR and CDR2 FQNEAQ (reference sequence). The chain's CDR3 is CASSEKRRDNEQFF. DNA of the CDR3: TGTGCCAGCAGCGAGAAGCGGCGAGACAATGAGCAGTTCTTC.

The table lists this clonotype with many counts. The rearrangement joins TRBV3-1 to TRBJ2-5; 9 positions agree with TRBD2. The CDR3 runs to 13 residues. Germline V lookup: CDR1 LGHDT, CDR2 YNNKEL (reference sequence). After removal of 8 bases from V and 10 bases from J, the junction contained 11 bases not matched to a gene. The CDR3 protein is CASWTREGAYQYF. Written as DNA, the CDR3 is TGTGCCAGCTGGACGCGGGAGGGCGCTTACCAGTACTTC.

Only a few counts were recorded for this clonotype. The CDR3 bases are TGTGCCAGCAGCTTATTTTTGACTAGGGAGGGCGGGGAGCTGTTTTTT. It is translated as CASSLFLTREGGELFF. The J gene is TRBJ2-2, the V gene TRBV7-2; 7 nucleotides match TRBD2. The length of the CDR3 is 16 residues. The junction had 10 bases not matched to a gene; V was cut back by 2 bases and J by 7 bases. Germline CDR1 and CDR2: SGHTA and FQGNSA. The full variable domain, its missing parts supplied by reference TRBV7-2 and TRBJ2-2, is GAGVSQSPSNKVTEKGKDVELRCDPISGHTALYWYRQSLGQGLEFLIYFQGNSAPDKSGLPSDRFSAERTGGSVSTLTIQRTQQEDSAVYLCASSLFLTREGGELFFGEGSRLTVL.

This clonotype came up many times. The gene calls are TRBV12-3 or TRBV12-4 and TRBJ2-7; D call uncertain. Trimming cost V 3 bases and J 7 bases, with 13 bases left between them. CDR3 length equals 13 residues. In nucleotides, the CDR3 is TGTGCCAGCAGTTTTACCTTGGCTAGTGAGCAGTACTTC. Its translation is CASSFTLASEQYF.

This clonotype was seen many times. The chain recombines TRBV28 with TRBJ2-2; 7 nucleotides agree with TRBD1. The CDR3 is 18 amino acids. Germline-derived CDR1 and CDR2 are MDHEN and SYDVKM. Trimming removed 1 base from V and 2 bases from J; junction bases left unmatched: 10. DNA for the CDR3: TGTGCCAGCAGTTTATCCGTCGGGGCAGGGGGTAACACCGGGGAGCTGTTTTTT. This translates into CASSLSVGAGGNTGELFF. Full variable domain (outside the CDR3, taken from reference TRBV28 and TRBJ2-2): DVKVTQSSRYLVKRTGEKVFLECVQDMDHENMFWYRQDPGLGLRLIYFSYDVKMKEKGDIPEGYSVSREKKERFSLILESASTNQTSMYLCASSLSVGAGGNTGELFFGEGSRLTVL.